The 10 T cell receptor beta chains below were found in one sample sequenced in a study of cytomegalovirus exposure and HLA in healthy donors. The PCR used 60 Vbeta and 13 Jbeta primers. TCRdb keeps only in-frame clones here, not all; method: immunoSEQ multiplex PCR. The sample contains 150,000 to 200,000 clones, over 75% of which appear only once. Material: PBMCs. These receptors all come from a man aged 45 to 65 in good health and CMV-seropositive.

This rearrangement joins TRBV6-6 to TRBJ1-4; 7 bases map to TRBD1. CDR3 size: 15 residues. Germline CDR1 and CDR2: MNHNY and SVGAGI (reference sequence). Trimming took 5 bases from V and 2 from J; bases not matched to a gene: 5. The CDR3 sequence is CASSPPGGTNEKLFF. The DNA of the CDR3 is TGTGCCAGCAGTCCTCCAGGGGGGACTAATGAAAAACTGTTTTTT.

J is TRBJ2-2 and V is TRBV7-2, with no clear D. This CDR3 region has 13 residues. CDR1 SGHTA and CDR2 FQGNSA come from the germline V gene. Trimming pared 0 bases from V and 5 bases from J, leaving 4 bases between. CDR3 protein: CASSLARTGELFF. CDR3 DNA sequence: TGTGCCAGCAGCTTAGCGAGAACCGGGGAGCTGTTTTTT. The full variable domain, in which reference TRBV7-2 and TRBJ2-2 provide the parts outside the CDR3, is GAGVSQSPSNKVTEKGKDVELRCDPISGHTALYWYRQSLGQGLEFLIYFQGNSAPDKSGLPSDRFSAERTGGSVSTLTIQRTQQEDSAVYLCASSLARTGELFFGEGSRLTVL.

V gene TRBV5-1 combines with J gene TRBJ2-1, with D possibly TRBD2 on 6 matching bases. This CDR3 contains 16 residues. CDR1 and CDR2 (germline): SGHRS, YFSETQ. V lost 4 bases to trimming and J lost 0 bases, with 14 bases between them. CDR3 protein: CASSQNSGYSYNEQFF. The CDR3 DNA sequence: TGCGCCAGCAGCCAAAATAGCGGCTACTCCTACAATGAGCAGTTCTTC. Variable domain in full (rest from reference TRBV5-1 and TRBJ2-1): KAGVTQTPRYLIKTRGQQVTLSCSPISGHRSVSWYQQTPGQGLQFLFEYFSETQRNKGNFPGRFSGRQFSNSRSEMNVSTLELGDSALYLCASSQNSGYSYNEQFFGPGTRLTVL.

To note about this clone: The same CDR3 arises from other DNA sequences in this sample as well. The CDR3 here is CASSPGQYTEAFF. CDR3 bases: TGTGCCAGCAGCCCCGGACAGTACACTGAAGCTTTCTTT. V is TRBV5-4 and J is TRBJ1-1, with a possible D match to TRBD1 (6 bases). Trimming removed 4 bases at V and 3 bases at J, with 10 bases between. This CDR3 has 13 residues. The germline gives CDR1 SGHNT, CDR2 YYREEE (reference sequence).

The chain couples TRBV10-3 to TRBJ2-7; 9 positions match TRBD1. Per the germline V gene, CDR1 is ENHRY and CDR2 is SYGVKD. This CDR3 has 14 residues. V gave up 10 bases and J gave up 2 bases; unmatched junction bases: 9. The CDR3 DNA follows: TGTGCCACCGCGGACAGGGGTTTACCCTACGAGCAGTACTTC. Protein sequence: CATADRGLPYEQYF.

V gene TRBV14 combines with J gene TRBJ1-1, with D unresolved. V gave up 1 base and J gave up 7 bases, with 13 bases separating them. There are 14 residues in the CDR3. Germline-derived CDR1 and CDR2 are SGHDN and FVKESK. The CDR3 spells CASSQGWGELEAFF. The DNA of the CDR3 is TGTGCCAGCAGCCAAGGATGGGGAGAACTTGAAGCTTTCTTT.

The rearrangement joins TRBV7-2 to TRBJ2-3; 7 positions agree with TRBD2. The germline V gene has CDR1 SGHTA and CDR2 FQGNSA. V shed 2 bases and J 2 bases; nucleotides not matched to a gene: 4. The length of the CDR3 is 15 residues. For the CDR3, the DNA is TGTGCCAGCAGCTTAAATAGCGGGTCCACAGATACGCAGTATTTT. This encodes CASSLNSGSTDTQYF.

In its sample, this clone was seen a few times. The chain carries TRBV27 and TRBJ2-5, with a weak D call TRBD2 (6 bases). This CDR3 is 15 amino acids long. Germline CDR1 reads MNHEY; CDR2 reads SMNVEV (reference sequence). Trimming shortened V by 3 bases and J by 5 bases, and 16 bases separated the two germline ends. CDR3: CASSFSIGGKETQYF. The CDR3 coding sequence is TGTGCCAGCAGTTTTTCCATTGGGGGGAAGGAGACCCAGTACTTC.

This rearrangement joins TRBV29-1 to TRBJ1-1; TRBD1 matches 7 bases. Germline values: CDR1 SQVTM, CDR2 ANQGSEA. With 5 bases clipped from V and 0 bases from J, the junction kept 6 bases outside the gene matches. The CDR3 is made up of 14 amino acids. CDR3 protein: CSVLEGAVNTEAFF. The DNA of the CDR3 is TGCAGCGTTCTAGAGGGGGCTGTGAACACTGAAGCTTTCTTT.

The chain employs TRBV7-8 and TRBJ2-7, with D possibly matching TRBD1 (6 bases). CDR1 and CDR2 (germline): SGHVS, FQNEAQ. V lost 5 bases, J lost 1 base, and 21 bases lay in between. The CDR3 covers 17 residues. The CDR3 DNA reads as TGTGCCAGCAGCGCGAAGAGGTACAGGGATCCATCCTACGAGCAGTACTTC. Translated: CASSAKRYRDPSYEQYF. The full variable domain, completed using reference TRBV7-8 and TRBJ2-7, is GAGVSQSPRYKVAKRGQDVALRCDPISGHVSLFWYQQALGQGPEFLTYFQNEAQLDKSGLPSDRFFAERPEGSVSTLKIQRTQQEDSAVYLCASSAKRYRDPSYEQYFGPGTRLTVT.